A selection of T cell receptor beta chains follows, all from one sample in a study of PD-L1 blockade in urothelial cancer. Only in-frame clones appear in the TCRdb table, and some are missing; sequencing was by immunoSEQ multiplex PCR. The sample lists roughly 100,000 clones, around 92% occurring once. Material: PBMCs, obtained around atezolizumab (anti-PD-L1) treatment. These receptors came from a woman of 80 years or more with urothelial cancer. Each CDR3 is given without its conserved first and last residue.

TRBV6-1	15	ASSEARTSGSYETQY
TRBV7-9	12	ASSLSGGDYGYT
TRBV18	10	ASSGSNYGYT
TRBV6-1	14	ASSEFVGQGGETQY
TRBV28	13	ASSLATGGSEKLF
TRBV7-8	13	ASIRGGGYTGELF
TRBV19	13	ASRERRGSYQPQH
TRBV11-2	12	ASSFRGTYNEQF
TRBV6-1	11	ASRTGGQETQY
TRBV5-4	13	ASSPGTGRADTQY